Included here is one T cell receptor (beta chain) sequence, with context. Its antigen is unidentified. Patients all relapsed after autologous stem cell transplantation, and there was variation in brentuximab vedotin exposure. Classifying best responses yielded complete response, partial response or progressive disease. This record belongs to a study of PD-1 blockade in classical Hodgkin lymphoma. The germline CDR1 and CDR2 sequences are SGHDN and FVKESK. The CDR3 consists of 12 residues. Trimming left V 10 bases short and J 7 bases short, with 14 bases between. Study conclusions and caveats: Baseline diversity was lower in partial responders and progressors than complete responders.

The assay was immunoSEQ multiplex PCR, and TCRdb's table has in-frame clones only and misses some. This table holds 50,000 or so clones, around two thirds found once. The sample in question was peripheral blood mononuclear cells (PBMCs), obtained before the second cycle of nivolumab. The chain is built from TRBV14 and TRBJ2-1; D gene uncertain. The clonotype comes from a human donor with classical Hodgkin lymphoma. CDR3 sequence (DNA): TGTGCCACCCGCCGTTTGGGAAATGAGCAGTTCTTC. Translation: CATRRLGNEQFF.